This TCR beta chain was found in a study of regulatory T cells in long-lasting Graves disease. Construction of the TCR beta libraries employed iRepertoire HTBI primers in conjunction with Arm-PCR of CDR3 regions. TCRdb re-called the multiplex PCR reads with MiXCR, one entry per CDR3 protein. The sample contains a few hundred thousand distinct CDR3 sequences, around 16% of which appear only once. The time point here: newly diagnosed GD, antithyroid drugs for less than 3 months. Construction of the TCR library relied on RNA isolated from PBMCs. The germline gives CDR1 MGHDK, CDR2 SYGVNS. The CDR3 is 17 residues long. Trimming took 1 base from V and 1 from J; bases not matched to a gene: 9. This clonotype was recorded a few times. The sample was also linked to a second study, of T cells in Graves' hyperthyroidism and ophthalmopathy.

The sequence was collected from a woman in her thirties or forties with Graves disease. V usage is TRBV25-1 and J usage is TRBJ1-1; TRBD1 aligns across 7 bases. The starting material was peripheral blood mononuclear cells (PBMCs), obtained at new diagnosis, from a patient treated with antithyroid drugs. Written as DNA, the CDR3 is TGTGCCAGCAGTGAATTGACGTATGGGACAGCGAACACTGAAGCTTTCTTT. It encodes CASSELTYGTANTEAFF.